The 25 T cell receptor beta chains presented below share a single source sample, sequenced in a study of T cells in women clearing cervical HPV infection. TCRdb keeps only in-frame clones here, not all; method: immunoSEQ multiplex PCR. The repertoire table contains roughly 30,000 clones. Sequenced material: blood buffy coat. All receptors come from a woman aged 18-70 years with a cervical HPV16 infection that either progressed to CIN3+ or cleared (not recorded which).

Remarks on this clone: From the germline J gene comes the end of the CDR3, since the read stops 3 residues before it. The J gene is TRBJ1-5, the V gene TRBV15; D uncertain. Germline CDR1 and CDR2: LNHNV and YYDKDF (reference sequence). The CDR3 covers 13 residues. The V and J ends lost 6 bases and 4 bases respectively, with 10 bases between them. This CDR3 is CATSSSENQPQHF. The DNA read from the CDR3 is TGTGCCACCAGTAGCTCAGAAAATCAGCCC. Drawing the rest from reference TRBV15 and TRBJ1-5, the complete variable domain is DAMVIQNPRYQVTQFGKPVTLSCSQTLNHNVMYWYQQKSSQAPKLLFHYYDKDFNNEADTPDNFQSRRPNTSFCFLDIRSPGLGDTAMYLCATSSSENQPQHFGDGTRLSIL.

Details on this clone: The read comes to an end 3 residues before the CDR3 does, leaving the germline J gene to fill in the end. The chain carries TRBV6-2 or TRBV6-3 and TRBJ2-2, with D maybe TRBD2 (6 bases). Trimming stripped 0 bases from V and 7 bases from J, with 18 bases between. Germline V CDR1 and CDR2: MNHEY, SVGEGT. The CDR3 loop spans 17 amino acids. CDR3 bases read: TGTGCCAGCAGTTACTCGGGACTGGGCACGGGGAACGGGGAG. Translating it yields CASSYSGLGTGNGE. The CDR3 as a whole reads CASSYSGLGTGNGELFF.

Concerning this clone itself: Read sequence stops 3 residues before the CDR3 end, and the germline J gene provides the missing end. This rearrangement joins TRBV11-3 to TRBJ2-1, with unresolved D. The V end lost 0 bases, the J end lost 0 bases, and 6 bases lay between the germline ends. The CDR3 runs 15 residues. Germline CDR1 SGHNT, CDR2 YENEEA. The DNA read from the CDR3 is TGTGCCAGCAGCTTAGATTTTAGCTCCTACAATGAG. Encoded protein: CASSLDFSSYNE. The CDR3 as a whole reads CASSLDFSSYNEQFF.

A remark on this clone: The read halts 3 residues ahead of the CDR3 end, with the missing end drawn from the germline J gene. The rearrangement joins TRBV2 to TRBJ2-7; D may be TRBD1 (6 bases). Trimming removed 8 bases at V and 0 bases at J, with 14 bases between. Looked up from germline, CDR1 is SNHLY and CDR2 is FYNNEI. This CDR3 has 14 amino acids. The part of the CDR3 DNA that was read is TGTGCCAGCTGTCGACGGACAGACTCCTACGAG. Translated, it gives CASCRRTDSYE. The complete CDR3 reads CASCRRTDSYEQYF.

About this clone itself: The read is 3 residues too short to cover the CDR3 end, so that end is filled in from the germline J gene. The chain carries TRBV19 and TRBJ2-2; 9 nucleotides align to TRBD1. Germline V gene sequence: CDR1 LNHDA, CDR2 SQIVND (reference sequence). V trimming: 7 bases; J trimming: 7 bases; junction bases outside the gene matches: 7. This CDR3 contains 14 residues. The covered CDR3 bases are TGTGCCAGTAAGAAACAGGGGGCTGGCGGGGAG. Encoded protein: CASKKQGAGGE. The CDR3 as a whole reads CASKKQGAGGELFF. Combining the CDR3 with reference TRBV19 and TRBJ2-2 gives the whole variable domain DGGITQSPKYLFRKEGQNVTLSCEQNLNHDAMYWYRQDPGQGLRLIYYSQIVNDFQKGDIAEGYSVSREKKESFPLTVTSAQKNPTAFYLCASKKQGAGGELFFGEGSRLTVL.

As to this clone: Sequencing ends 3 residues short of the CDR3 end; the germline J gene provides the rest. The J gene is TRBJ1-2, the V gene TRBV20-1; 12 bases align to TRBD1. The J segment lost 2 bases and the V segment lost 3 bases, leaving 16 bases of the junction unmatched. The CDR3 totals 19 residues. Germline V CDR1 and CDR2: DFQATT, SNEGSKA (reference sequence). This chain's CDR3 is CSARSPGQGAPRKNYGYTF. The sequenced CDR3 bases are TGCAGTGCTAGGTCCCCGGGACAGGGGGCGCCGAGGAAGAACTATGGC.

Regarding this clone: The CDR3 end is not reached by the read, which stops 3 residues before it; the germline J gene fills it in. The J gene is TRBJ2-7, the V gene TRBV4-2; possibly TRBD2 for D (5 bases). Germline loops: CDR1 LGHNA, CDR2 YNFKEQ. This CDR3 is 16 amino acids long. The V and J ends lost 0 bases and 5 bases respectively, with 17 bases between them. CDR3 DNA (partial): TGTGCCAGCAGCCAAGAATCACTAGAGGGTTTTAACGAG. Its protein is CASSQESLEGFNE. The full-length CDR3 reads as CASSQESLEGFNEQYF.

A note on this clone: The DNA ends 3 residues before the CDR3 does, and the rest of the CDR3 is filled in from the germline J gene. The chain employs TRBV2 and TRBJ2-7; perhaps TRBD1 as D (5 bases). The V end lost 1 base, the J end lost 3 bases, and 13 bases lay between the germline ends. CDR1 and CDR2 from the germline V gene are SNHLY and FYNNEI. CDR3 length: 15 amino acids. The part of the CDR3 DNA that was read is TGTGCCAGCAGTGAAGATGTGGGGCGCGACTACGAG. Encoded protein: CASSEDVGRDYE. The complete CDR3 protein is CASSEDVGRDYEQYF.

To note about this clone: The CDR3 goes on 3 residues after the read ends, and that part is filled in from the germline J gene. The V call is TRBV24-1, the J call TRBJ2-1, with 8 positions matching TRBD2. The CDR3 consists of 16 residues. V shed 3 bases and J 0 bases; nucleotides not matched to a gene: 3. The germline gives CDR1 KGHDR, CDR2 SFDVKD. The CDR3 loop reads CATSDVGLASYNEQFF. CDR3 DNA (partial): TGTGCCACCAGTGATGTAGGACTAGCCTCCTACAATGAG.

Worth noting for this clone: The read comes to an end 3 residues before the CDR3 does, leaving the germline J gene to fill in the end. The gene calls are TRBV19 and TRBJ2-1; D possibly corresponds to TRBD1 (7 bases). With 3 bases removed from V and 3 bases from J, the gap between germline ends came to 21 bases. The CDR3 runs 18 residues. Germline CDR1 is LNHDA and CDR2 is SQIVND (reference sequence). CDR3: CASSIPPRGRDFYNEQFF. Partial CDR3 DNA: TGTGCCAGTAGTATCCCCCCGAGGGGGCGGGACTTCTACAATGAG.

As regards this clone: The read gets to within 3 residues of the CDR3 end, and the germline J gene fills in the rest. The genes are TRBV18 and TRBJ1-5; D is unclear. The CDR3 runs to 14 residues. The ends were cut back, 5 bases at V and 0 bases at J, with 8 bases in the middle. From germline, CDR1 is KGHSH and CDR2 LQKENI. The sequenced CDR3 bases are TGTGCCAGCTCAATCTCAGATAGCAATCAGCCC. Translating gives CASSISDSNQP. The entire CDR3 sequence reads CASSISDSNQPQHF. The full variable domain, in which reference TRBV18 and TRBJ1-5 provide the parts outside the CDR3, is NAGVMQNPRHLVRRRGQEARLRCSPMKGHSHVYWYRQLPEEGLKFMVYLQKENIIDESGMPKERFSAEFPKEGPSILRIQQVVRGDSAAYFCASSISDSNQPQHFGDGTRLSIL.

On this clone itself: The read stops 3 residues short of the end of the CDR3; the missing end is completed from the germline J gene. The rearrangement uses TRBV5-1 and TRBJ2-3, with 7 bases identical to TRBD2. Germline V CDR1 and CDR2: SGHRS, YFSETQ. This CDR3 is 16 amino acids long. V was clipped by 6 bases and J by 2 bases; unmatched bases: 12. The sequenced CDR3 bases are TGCGCCAGCAAATATCTAGGCGGGAGTGTCACAGATACG. This sequence encodes CASKYLGGSVTDT. The entire CDR3 sequence reads CASKYLGGSVTDTQYF.

For this clone: Sequencing ends 3 residues short of the CDR3 end; the germline J gene provides the rest. This chain connects TRBV19 to TRBJ2-3, with 7 nucleotides matching TRBD1. Germline-derived CDR1 and CDR2 are LNHDA and SQIVND (reference sequence). The CDR3 totals 16 residues. CDR3 bases read: TGTGCCAGTAGTATAGTGGGGACAGCCCCCAATCAGCCG. Its protein is CASSIVGTAPNQP. The whole CDR3 protein reads CASSIVGTAPNQPQYF.

About this clone itself: The read terminates 3 residues ahead of where the CDR3 ends, so the germline J gene completes it. This sequence joins TRBV19 and TRBJ1-1, with TRBD1 matching 9 bases. V lost 5 bases and J lost 5; bases outside the gene matches: 9. The CDR3 contains 15 residues. Germline V gives CDR1 LNHDA, CDR2 SQIVND (reference sequence). The sequenced CDR3 bases are TGTGCCAGTAGTCCTCACAGGGGGCTATTTACTGAA. This codes for CASSPHRGLFTE. The whole CDR3 reads CASSPHRGLFTEAFF.

On this clone itself: The CDR3 goes on 3 residues after the read ends, and that part is filled in from the germline J gene. The V and J genes are TRBV19 and TRBJ2-7; 9 nucleotides line up with TRBD1. Germline trimming cut 1 base from V and 2 bases from J; bases unmatched to any gene: 3. The CDR3 is made up of 15 amino acids. CDR1 is LNHDA and CDR2 is SQIVND in the germline V gene (reference sequence). Here the CDR3 reads CASSIGQGVTYEQYF. The sequenced part of the CDR3 DNA is TGTGCCAGTAGTATAGGACAGGGGGTCACCTACGAG.

A remark on this clone: The CDR3 end falls 3 residues outside the read, so it is completed with the germline J gene. The rearrangement links TRBV19 to TRBJ1-2, with D possibly matching TRBD1 (6 bases). V lost 2 bases and J 5 bases, leaving 9 bases between the germline ends. The CDR3 contains 13 residues. Per the germline V gene, CDR1 is LNHDA and CDR2 is SQIVND (reference sequence). Incomplete CDR3 DNA: TGTGCCAGTAGTATATCCGGACAGTATGGC. Amino acid sequence: CASSISGQYG. The whole CDR3 sequence is CASSISGQYGYTF.

In regard to this clone: The CDR3 end lies 3 residues beyond the end of the read and is filled in from the germline J gene. The V call is TRBV2, the J call TRBJ1-2; D is perhaps TRBD1 (5 bases). V was cut by 8 bases and J by 7 bases, with 11 bases left in between. CDR1 is SNHLY and CDR2 is FYNNEI in the germline V gene. CDR3 length: 11 amino acids. This chain's CDR3 is CASQGAGGYTF. Partial CDR3 DNA: TGTGCCAGCCAGGGAGCTGGTGGC.

A word on this clone: The CDR3 extends 3 residues past the end of the read, so its final part is completed from the germline J gene. The chain uses TRBV19 and TRBJ2-7, with 12 bases identical to TRBD1. The CDR3 is 13 residues long. Germline loops: CDR1 LNHDA, CDR2 SQIVND (reference sequence). V lost 8 bases, J lost 6 bases, and 5 bases stayed unmatched. Incomplete CDR3 DNA: TGTGCCAGTTCACGGGACAGGGGGCGCGAG. It codes for CASSRDRGRE. The complete CDR3 reads CASSRDRGREQYF.

With regard to this clone: The CDR3 end is not reached by the read, which stops 3 residues before it; the germline J gene fills it in. The chain combines TRBV12-3 or TRBV12-4 with TRBJ2-7; TRBD2 aligns across 10 bases. This CDR3 has 17 residues. Trimming removed 1 base from V and 2 bases from J; junction bases left unmatched: 8. The CDR3 DNA, read in part, is TGTGCCAGCAGTTTAGTAACCAGGACTAGCGGTACCTACGAG. Protein sequence: CASSLVTRTSGTYE. The entire CDR3 is CASSLVTRTSGTYEQYF.

Worth noting for this clone: The read finishes 3 residues shy of the CDR3 end, and the germline J gene is used to complete it. The V and J genes are TRBV18 and TRBJ1-5; TRBD1 might be the D (5 bases). Germline CDR1 reads KGHSH; CDR2 reads LQKENI. The CDR3 loop spans 14 amino acids. Trimming removed 3 bases from V and 7 bases from J, with 13 bases in between. The CDR3 DNA, read in part, is TGTGCCAGCTCACCGGACGGGGGACGGCAGCCC. As protein: CASSPDGGRQP. The entire CDR3 reads CASSPDGGRQPQHF.

A remark on this clone: The read gets to within 3 residues of the CDR3 end, and the germline J gene fills in the rest. The chain links TRBV5-6 to TRBJ2-2, with 8 bases lining up with TRBD1. Germline V lookup: CDR1 SGHDT, CDR2 YYEEEE. The CDR3 contains 15 residues. Germline trimming cut 4 bases from V and 4 bases from J; bases unmatched to any gene: 6. CDR3 amino acids: CASSNGQGSTGELFF. The CDR3 DNA, read in part, is TGTGCCAGCAGCAACGGACAGGGCTCCACCGGGGAG.

To note about this clone: The CDR3 extends 3 residues past the end of the read, so its final part is completed from the germline J gene. The genes are TRBV7-8 and TRBJ2-5; D gene unclear. The CDR3 contains 14 residues. Germline V gene data show CDR1 as SGHVS and CDR2 as FQNEAQ. The V end lost 1 base, the J end lost 3 bases, and 9 bases lay between the germline ends. This chain's CDR3 is CASSLEGREETQYF. The part of the CDR3 DNA that was read is TGTGCCAGCAGCTTAGAGGGTAGGGAAGAGACC.

On this clone: The read terminates 3 residues ahead of where the CDR3 ends, so the germline J gene completes it. This chain links TRBV7-3 with TRBJ2-2; 11 nucleotides agree with TRBD1. The trim removed 4 bases at V and 5 bases at J, leaving 3 bases unmatched. Per the germline V gene, CDR1 is SGHTA and CDR2 is FQGTGA. The CDR3 contains 15 residues. The CDR3 reads CASSYGTGGTGELFF. Partial CDR3 DNA: TGTGCCAGCAGCTACGGGACAGGGGGAACCGGGGAG.

A remark on this clone: The read is 3 residues too short to cover the CDR3 end, so that end is filled in from the germline J gene. V and J are TRBV4-2 and TRBJ2-1; D is perhaps TRBD2 (6 bases). Germline CDR1 LGHNA, CDR2 YNFKEQ. V gave up 4 bases and J gave up 5 bases, with 24 bases separating them. The CDR3 has 18 amino acids. The sequenced CDR3 bases are TGTGCCAGCAGCCCCGGACTAAAACAACACGAGGCCGACAATGAG. Encoded protein: CASSPGLKQHEADNE. From start to end, the CDR3 is CASSPGLKQHEADNEQFF.

For this clone: The CDR3 end is not reached by the read, which stops 3 residues before it; the germline J gene fills it in. The chain joins TRBV19 to TRBJ2-5; 8 bases match TRBD1. V was pared by 5 bases and J by 5 bases, with 10 bases of the junction left unmatched. Germline-derived CDR1 and CDR2 are LNHDA and SQIVND (reference sequence). This CDR3 is 15 amino acids long. CDR3 amino acids: CASSPGQGTVETQYF. The CDR3 bases that were read are TGTGCCAGTAGTCCCGGACAGGGAACGGTGGAGACC.